The present T cell receptor beta chain was sequenced within a study of T cell responses to AZD1222 COVID-19 vaccine. The study's findings and limits: Per reports, nearly half of all spike-specific TCRs target regions that are unmutated in variants. Across spike, vaccine-associated CD4 TCRs were found, dominant at 160-218 and 743-854.

It was second doses at about 4 or about 12 weeks that were pooled. V dropped 2 bases and J dropped 3; count of bases not matched to a gene: 7. CDR1 LGHDT and CDR2 YNNKEL come from the germline V gene (reference sequence). The CDR3 extends over 15 amino acids. There are a few counts of this clone. Its antigen is not identified. Assay: immunoSEQ multiplex PCR; the TCRdb copy retains only in-frame clones and omits some. The sample has about 120,000 clones, roughly 90% seen once. The specimen comprised peripheral blood, sampled 28 days after the second AZD1222 dose. This TCR was recovered from an adult who received the AZD1222 COVID-19 vaccine. V gene TRBV3-1 (or the pseudogene TRBV3-2) combines with J gene TRBJ2-7; 7 positions agree with TRBD2. The CDR3 DNA follows: TGTGCCAGCAGCCAATACCCAGGGAGGGACTACGAGCAGTACTTC. Translation gives CASSQYPGRDYEQYF.